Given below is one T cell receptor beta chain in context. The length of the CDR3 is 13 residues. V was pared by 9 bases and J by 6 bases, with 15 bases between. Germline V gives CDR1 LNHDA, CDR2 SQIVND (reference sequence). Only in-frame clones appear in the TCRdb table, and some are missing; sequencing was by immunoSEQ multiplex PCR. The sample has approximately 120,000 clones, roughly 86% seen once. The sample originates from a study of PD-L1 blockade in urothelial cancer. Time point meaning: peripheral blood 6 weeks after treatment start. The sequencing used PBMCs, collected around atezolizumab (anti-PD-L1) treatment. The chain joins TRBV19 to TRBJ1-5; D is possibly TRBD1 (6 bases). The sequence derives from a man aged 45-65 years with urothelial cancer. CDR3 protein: CASTPGVGQPQHF. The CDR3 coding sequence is TGTGCCAGCACCCCAGGGGTTGGTCAGCCCCAGCATTTT.